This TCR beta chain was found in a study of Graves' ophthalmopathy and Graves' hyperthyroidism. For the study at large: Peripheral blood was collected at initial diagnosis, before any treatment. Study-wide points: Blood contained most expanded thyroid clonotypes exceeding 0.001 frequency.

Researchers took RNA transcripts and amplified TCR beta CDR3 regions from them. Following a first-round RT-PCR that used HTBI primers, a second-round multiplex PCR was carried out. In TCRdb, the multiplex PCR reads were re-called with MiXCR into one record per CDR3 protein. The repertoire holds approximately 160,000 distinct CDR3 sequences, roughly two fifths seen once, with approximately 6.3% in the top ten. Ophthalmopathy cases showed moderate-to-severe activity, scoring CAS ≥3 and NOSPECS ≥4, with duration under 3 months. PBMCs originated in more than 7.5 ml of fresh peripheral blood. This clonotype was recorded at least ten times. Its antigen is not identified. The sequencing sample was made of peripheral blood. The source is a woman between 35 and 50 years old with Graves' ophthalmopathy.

In DNA, the CDR3 is TGTGCCAGCTCACCTTTCGGACAGGGCATGTCCTACGAGCAGTACTTC. This sequence encodes CASSPFGQGMSYEQYF. The chain joins TRBV18 to TRBJ2-7; 8 bases align to TRBD1. CDR3 length equals 16 residues. Germline lookup yields CDR1 KGHSH and CDR2 LQKENI. Trimming took 3 bases from V and 1 from J; bases not matched to a gene: 8. The variable domain in full, with the rest retrieved from reference TRBV18 and TRBJ2-7, is NAGVMQNPRHLVRRRGQEARLRCSPMKGHSHVYWYRQLPEEGLKFMVYLQKENIIDESGMPKERFSAEFPKEGPSILRIQQVVRGDSAAYFCASSPFGQGMSYEQYFGPGTRLTVT.